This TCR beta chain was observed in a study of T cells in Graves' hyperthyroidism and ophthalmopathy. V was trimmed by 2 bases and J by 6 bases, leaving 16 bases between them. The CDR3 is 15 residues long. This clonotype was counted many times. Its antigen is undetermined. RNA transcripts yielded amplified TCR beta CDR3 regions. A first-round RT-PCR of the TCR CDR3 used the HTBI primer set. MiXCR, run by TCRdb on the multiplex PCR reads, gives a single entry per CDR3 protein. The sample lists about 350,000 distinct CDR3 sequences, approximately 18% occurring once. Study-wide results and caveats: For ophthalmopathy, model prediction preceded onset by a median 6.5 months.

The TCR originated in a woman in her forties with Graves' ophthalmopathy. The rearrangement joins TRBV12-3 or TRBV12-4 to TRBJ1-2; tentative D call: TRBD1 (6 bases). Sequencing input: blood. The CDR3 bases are TGTGCCAGCAGTTTAAGACCGGGGGCGGGGAATGGCTACACCTTC. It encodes CASSLRPGAGNGYTF.